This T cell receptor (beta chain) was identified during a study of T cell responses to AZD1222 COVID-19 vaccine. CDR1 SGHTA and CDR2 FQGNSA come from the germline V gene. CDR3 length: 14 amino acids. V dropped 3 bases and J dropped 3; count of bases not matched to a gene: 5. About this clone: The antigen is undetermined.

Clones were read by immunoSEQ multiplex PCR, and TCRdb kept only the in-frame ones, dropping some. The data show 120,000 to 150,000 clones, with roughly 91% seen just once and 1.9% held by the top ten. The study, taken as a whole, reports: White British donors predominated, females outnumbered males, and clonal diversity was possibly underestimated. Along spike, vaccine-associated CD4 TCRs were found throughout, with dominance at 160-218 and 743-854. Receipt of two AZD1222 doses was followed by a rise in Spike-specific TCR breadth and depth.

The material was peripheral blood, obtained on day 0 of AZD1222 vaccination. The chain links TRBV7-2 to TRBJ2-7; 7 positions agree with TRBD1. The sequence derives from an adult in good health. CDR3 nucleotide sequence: TGTGCCAGCAGCTTGGGACAGACTAACTACGAGCAGTACTTC. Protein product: CASSLGQTNYEQYF.